These 29 T cell receptor beta chains came from one sample sequenced in a study of T cells in Graves' hyperthyroidism and ophthalmopathy (dated by TCRdb to the late 2010s). Library construction relied on multiplex PCR. Sequenced on an Illumina HiSeq 2000. The TCR beta CDR3 regions were amplified from RNA transcripts. A first-round RT-PCR of the TCR CDR3 used the HTBI primer set with the Qiagen OneStep RT-PCR kit. Through fastp at Q25 and MiXCR, TCRdb rebuilt clones from the public reads, retaining in-frame beta chains. A single entry per CDR3 protein holds the most common genes and DNA from its merged rows. In all, the sample holds about 500,000 distinct CDR3 sequences, and 16% of those were seen once. About 17% of the sample rests with the top ten. The sequencing sample was made of blood. Every receptor here comes from a young woman with Graves' hyperthyroidism.

This clonotype was seen repeatedly, ten times or more. The chain has TRBV29-1 and TRBJ1-2, with a tentative D call TRBD1 (6 bases). The V and J ends lost 0 bases and 8 bases respectively, with 13 bases between them. CDR1 is SQVTM, CDR2 ANQGSEA, per germline. The CDR3 covers 13 residues. CDR3 in DNA: TGCAGCGTTGAAGACTCGCAGGGGTACGGCTACACCTTC. It codes for CSVEDSQGYGYTF.

This clonotype was detected only a few times. V and J are TRBV19 and TRBJ1-5; D remains ambiguous. The CDR3 runs 16 residues. V lost 2 bases, J lost 3 bases, and 14 bases lay in between. Per the germline V gene, CDR1 is LNHDA and CDR2 is SQIVND (reference sequence). In nucleotides, the CDR3 is TGTGCCAGTAGTATACGCCGACAAAGCTACAATCAGCCCCAGCATTTT. Protein: CASSIRRQSYNQPQHF.

The chain links TRBV14 to TRBJ1-1; no clear D gene. V dropped 1 base and J dropped 4 bases, with 7 bases sitting between them. Germline values: CDR1 SGHDN, CDR2 FVKESK. The CDR3 runs 13 residues. The CDR3: CASSQAAGTEAFF. For the CDR3, the DNA is TGTGCCAGCAGCCAAGCGGCGGGCACTGAAGCTTTCTTT.

This clonotype was counted only a few times. The chain is built from TRBV7-3 and TRBJ2-1; the D gene is possibly TRBD2 (6 bases). Trimming shortened V by 5 bases and J by 2 bases, and 25 bases separated the two germline ends. In germline, CDR1 is SGHTA, CDR2 FQGTGA. This CDR3 region has 19 residues. The CDR3 coding sequence is TGTGCCAGCAGCCCCAGTCTGTGGAAGGCGGGGCACCCCTACAATGAGCAGTTCTTC. Translating gives CASSPSLWKAGHPYNEQFF.

This chain links TRBV27 with TRBJ1-1, with a tentative D call TRBD1 (5 bases). Trimming cost V 3 bases and J 4 bases, with 18 bases left between them. This CDR3 is 16 amino acids long. The germline gives CDR1 MNHEY, CDR2 SMNVEV (reference sequence). CDR3 DNA: TGTGCCAGCAGTTTTCTTATTAGGGGTAAAGGCACTGAAGCTTTCTTT. This gives the protein CASSFLIRGKGTEAFF.

There are many counts of this clonotype. CDR3 loop: CSARDNSQGKYF. The CDR3 DNA follows: TGCAGTGCTAGAGATAATTCGCAGGGAAAGTACTTC. V is TRBV20-1 and J is TRBJ2-5; maybe TRBD1 (5 bases). The germline gives CDR1 DFQATT, CDR2 SNEGSKA (reference sequence). The CDR3 extends over 12 amino acids. Trimming took off 0 bases at V and 12 bases at J, with 14 bases between the two ends.

In this sample, this clonotype turned up a few times. This chain links TRBV24-1 with TRBJ2-1; 9 nucleotides line up with TRBD2. Germline-derived CDR1 and CDR2 are KGHDR and SFDVKD. Trimming removed 2 bases from V and 4 bases from J; junction bases left unmatched: 5. The CDR3 is 16 amino acids. CDR3 residues: CATSDSAGGNYNEQFF. CDR3 nucleotide sequence: TGTGCCACCAGTGATTCTGCGGGAGGGAATTACAATGAGCAGTTCTTC.

This clonotype was seen at least ten times. The CDR3, as DNA: TGTGCCAGCAGCTTCGGGTTTGGGACCCAGTACTTC. Translating it yields CASSFGFGTQYF. The chain carries TRBV13 and TRBJ2-5; unclear D gene. The CDR3 has 12 amino acids. V was trimmed by 3 bases and J by 7 bases, leaving 9 bases between them. The germline CDR1 and CDR2 sequences are PRHDT and FYEKMQ (reference sequence). Using reference TRBV13 and TRBJ2-5 for the parts outside the CDR3, the full variable domain is AAGVIQSPRHLIKEKRETATLKCYPIPRHDTVYWYQQGPGQDPQFLISFYEKMQSDKGSIPDRFSAQQFSDYHSELNMSSLELGDSALYFCASSFGFGTQYFGPGTRLLVL.

V usage is TRBV6-4 and J usage is TRBJ1-2; D not resolved. V shed 0 bases and J shed 6 bases, with 14 bases lying between them. The CDR3 has 15 amino acids. Germline values: CDR1 MRHNA, CDR2 SNTAGT. The CDR3 spells CASSDSSGSGDGYTF. CDR3 bases: TGTGCCAGCAGTGACTCGTCAGGTTCCGGCGATGGCTACACCTTC.

This clonotype was detected many times. J is TRBJ2-7 and V is TRBV28; TRBD1 might be the D (5 bases). The V and J ends lost 5 bases and 3 bases respectively, with 14 bases between them. This CDR3 is built from 14 residues. Germline assignment: CDR1 MDHEN and CDR2 SYDVKM. The CDR3 here is CASSTLTVIYEQYF. DNA of the CDR3: TGTGCCAGCAGTACCTTGACAGTTATCTACGAGCAGTACTTC.

This clonotype was counted only a few times. Here the CDR3 DNA reads TGCGCCAGCAGCTTGTTACTAGCGGGAGGGCAGGAGCAGTTCTTC. Encoded protein: CASSLLLAGGQEQFF. This chain connects TRBV5-1 to TRBJ2-1; 13 bases map to TRBD2. Germline values: CDR1 SGHRS, CDR2 YFSETQ. CDR3 length: 15 residues. J was trimmed by 10 bases and V by 1 base; bases with no gene match: 5.

For this clonotype: This may come from a read error, since a much larger clone is one base off. The CDR3 region is CASSESFHRANSYNEQSF. For the CDR3, the DNA is TGCGCCAGCAGTGAGTCGTTCCATAGGGCGAACTCCTACAATGAGCAGTCCTTC. The V and J genes are TRBV10-1 and TRBJ2-1; D is uncertain. CDR1 WNHNN and CDR2 SYGVQD come from the germline V gene (reference sequence). The CDR3 consists of 18 residues.

This clonotype appeared many times. The chain uses TRBV28 and TRBJ2-3, with D perhaps matching TRBD1 (6 bases). CDR1 is MDHEN, CDR2 SYDVKM, per germline. This CDR3 has 15 amino acids. The V end lost 2 bases, the J end lost 0 bases, and 9 bases lay between the germline ends. The CDR3 protein is CASSLTQGSTDTQYF. The CDR3 nucleotides are TGTGCCAGCAGTTTAACCCAGGGGAGCACAGATACGCAGTATTTT.

The table lists this clonotype with a few counts. The gene calls are TRBV27 and TRBJ2-2, with TRBD1 as a possible D gene (6 bases). The length of the CDR3 is 15 residues. CDR1 and CDR2 from the germline V gene are MNHEY and SMNVEV (reference sequence). The germline V and J ends were trimmed by 4 bases and 1 base, with 10 bases remaining between them. CDR3 in DNA: TGTGCCAGCAGTTCATCGGGACAGAACACCGGGGAGCTGTTTTTT. Amino acids: CASSSSGQNTGELFF.

The sample holds many counts of this clonotype. The V call is TRBV6-1, the J call TRBJ2-1, with D maybe TRBD2 (5 bases). The CDR3 has 14 amino acids. Germline loops: CDR1 MNHNS, CDR2 SASEGT. Trimming took 6 bases from V and 9 from J, leaving 18 bases between them. Written as DNA, the CDR3 is TGTGCCAGCAGACGCGACACGGGGTCGGGTGAGCAGTTCTTC. Translation gives CASRRDTGSGEQFF.

This clonotype was counted at least ten times. The rearrangement links TRBV7-9 to TRBJ2-7; weak D call: TRBD1 (6 bases). The V gene's germline CDR1 is SEHNR and CDR2 FQNEAQ (reference sequence). The CDR3 consists of 16 residues. The V end was cut by 5 bases, the J end by 3 bases, with 20 bases between. CDR3: CASSTRSGHERYEQYF. In DNA, the CDR3 is TGTGCCAGCAGCACCAGGTCGGGACACGAACGCTACGAGCAGTACTTC.

The sample holds many counts of this clonotype. The genes are TRBV11-2 and TRBJ1-1; 7 bases are shared with TRBD1. This CDR3 is built from 16 residues. The germline V gene has CDR1 SGHAT and CDR2 FQNNGV. V was clipped by 6 bases and J by 0 bases; unmatched bases: 10. CDR3 sequence: CASSRRQGKLNTEAFF. CDR3 in DNA: TGTGCCAGCAGTCGGAGACAGGGAAAGTTGAACACTGAAGCTTTCTTT.

This clonotype was detected ten times or more. The chain has TRBV10-3 and TRBJ2-3; 7 nucleotides agree with TRBD1. This CDR3 is 15 amino acids long. With V trimmed by 3 bases and J by 0 bases, 3 bases remained unmatched. In germline, CDR1 is ENHRY, CDR2 SYGVKD. The CDR3 nucleotides are TGTGCCATCAGTGAACGGGACAGCAGCACAGATACGCAGTATTTT. Translation: CAISERDSSTDTQYF.

The chain combines TRBV28 with TRBJ2-1, with 10 bases identical to TRBD1. CDR1 is MDHEN, CDR2 SYDVKM, per germline. V lost 7 bases to trimming and J lost 8 bases; unmatched junction nucleotides: 11. The CDR3 extends over 15 amino acids. The CDR3 DNA is TGTGCCAGCACCAAACAGACAGGGGGCGGATATGAGCAGTTCTTC. It translates to CASTKQTGGGYEQFF. Complete variable domain (other parts from reference TRBV28 and TRBJ2-1): DVKVTQSSRYLVKRTGEKVFLECVQDMDHENMFWYRQDPGLGLRLIYFSYDVKMKEKGDIPEGYSVSREKKERFSLILESASTNQTSMYLCASTKQTGGGYEQFFGPGTRLTVL.

This clonotype was seen at least ten times. The chain recombines TRBV6-1 with TRBJ1-2; possible D gene TRBD1, 6 bases. Germline V gene lookup returns CDR1 MNHNS and CDR2 SASEGT. The germline V and J ends were trimmed by 7 bases and 2 bases, with 20 bases remaining between them. CDR3 length: 16 amino acids. For the CDR3, the DNA is TGTGCCAGCACTAGCCGTCGAGGGGGTTTGAACTATGGCTACACCTTC. Residues: CASTSRRGGLNYGYTF.

This clonotype was observed a handful of times. The rearrangement joins TRBV5-1 to TRBJ1-6; 9 positions agree with TRBD1. The CDR3 is 14 residues long. Germline values: CDR1 SGHRS, CDR2 YFSETQ. The junction had 4 bases not matched to a gene; V was cut back by 4 bases and J by 8 bases. Written as DNA, the CDR3 is TGCGCCAGCAGCACGTGGACAGGGGATTCACCCCTCCACTTT. Amino acids: CASSTWTGDSPLHF.

This clonotype was recorded many times. The chain carries TRBV20-1 and TRBJ2-3; D is uncertain. V lost 0 bases and J 3 bases, leaving 10 bases between the germline ends. Looked up from germline, CDR1 is DFQATT and CDR2 is SNEGSKA (reference sequence). This CDR3 spans 14 amino acids. In nucleotides, the CDR3 is TGCAGTGCTAGAGATCCAATGTCAACAGATACGCAGTATTTT. Protein product: CSARDPMSTDTQYF.

Many counts were recorded for this clonotype. This sequence joins TRBV9 and TRBJ2-3, with D maybe TRBD2 (5 bases). Per germline, CDR1 SGDLS and CDR2 YYNGEE. This CDR3 contains 13 residues. The V gene lost 3 bases and the J gene lost 5 bases, with 10 bases spanning the gap. Written as DNA, the CDR3 is TGTGCCAGCAGCGCCCTAGCTGGAGATACGCAGTATTTT. It specifies CASSALAGDTQYF. The whole variable domain, filled in from reference TRBV9 and TRBJ2-3, reads DSGVTQTPKHLITATGQRVTLRCSPRSGDLSVYWYQQSLDQGLQFLIQYYNGEERAKGNILERFSAQQFPDLHSELNLSSLELGDSALYFCASSALAGDTQYFGPGTRLTVL.

This clonotype occurred many times. The V call is TRBV18, the J call TRBJ2-7; no clear D. Germline values: CDR1 KGHSH, CDR2 LQKENI. This CDR3 has 13 amino acids. Trimming took off 3 bases at V and 1 base at J, with 7 bases between the two ends. Here the CDR3 DNA reads TGTGCCAGCTCACCCTCCCCTTCCTACGAGCAGTACTTC. This encodes CASSPSPSYEQYF.

This clonotype was counted ten times or more. This chain connects TRBV20-1 to TRBJ2-7; a possible D gene is TRBD1 (6 bases). The ends were cut back, 3 bases at V and 0 bases at J, with 18 bases in the middle. The CDR3 loop spans 16 amino acids. The germline CDR1 and CDR2 sequences are DFQATT and SNEGSKA (reference sequence). The CDR3 protein is CSARDSGTQSSYEQYF. The DNA of the CDR3 is TGCAGTGCTAGGGACTCCGGGACACAGAGCTCCTACGAGCAGTACTTC.

Ten or more counts support this clonotype. The chain uses TRBV6-2 or TRBV6-3 and TRBJ2-1, with 11 bases that match TRBD1. V lost 8 bases, J lost 4 bases, and 4 bases stayed unmatched. CDR1 and CDR2 from the germline V gene are MNHEY and SVGEGT. This CDR3 is built from 14 residues. This chain's CDR3 is CASQGQGGYNEQFF. The CDR3 DNA reads as TGTGCCAGCCAGGGACAGGGGGGATACAATGAGCAGTTCTTC.

Notes on this clonotype: At one boundary the junction diverges from the germline segment, which might be a read error. The chain uses TRBV19 and TRBJ2-1; TRBD2 might be the D (7 bases). CDR1 and CDR2 from the germline V gene are LNHDA and SQIVND (reference sequence). This CDR3 region has 14 residues. The CDR3 nucleotides read TGTGCCAGTAGCATAGGGGCGGGGGCGACTGAGCAGTTCTTC. This sequence encodes CASSIGAGATEQFF.

This clonotype was seen at least ten times. This chain connects TRBV9 to TRBJ2-3; no clear D. V was trimmed by 0 bases and J by 6 bases, leaving 11 bases between them. Germline CDR1 reads SGDLS; CDR2 reads YYNGEE. This CDR3 is built from 14 residues. This CDR3 reads CASSVGGIADTQYF. DNA for the CDR3: TGTGCCAGCAGCGTAGGTGGGATCGCGGATACGCAGTATTTT.

CDR3 coding DNA: TGCGCCAGCAGCCAAGCTCAGGGGACTACGAACACTGAAGCTTTCTTT. Translating gives CASSQAQGTTNTEAFF. This chain joins TRBV4-3 and TRBJ1-1; TRBD1 might be the D (6 bases). This CDR3 is 16 amino acids long. Germline V gives CDR1 LGHNA, CDR2 YSLEER. The germline V and J ends were trimmed by 1 base and 1 base, with 13 bases remaining between them.